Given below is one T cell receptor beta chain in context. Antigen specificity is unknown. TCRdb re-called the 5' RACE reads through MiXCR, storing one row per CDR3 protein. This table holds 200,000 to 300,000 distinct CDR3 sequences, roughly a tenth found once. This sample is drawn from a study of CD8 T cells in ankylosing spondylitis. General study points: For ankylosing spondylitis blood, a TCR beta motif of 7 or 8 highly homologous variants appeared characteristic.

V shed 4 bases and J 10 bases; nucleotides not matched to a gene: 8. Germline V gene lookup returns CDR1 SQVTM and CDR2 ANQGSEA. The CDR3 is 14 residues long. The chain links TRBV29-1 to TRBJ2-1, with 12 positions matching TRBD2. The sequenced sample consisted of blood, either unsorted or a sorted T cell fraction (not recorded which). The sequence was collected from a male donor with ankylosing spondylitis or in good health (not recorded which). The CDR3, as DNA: TGCAGCGTTGCGAGACTAGCGGGAGTTAGGGAGCAGTTCTTC. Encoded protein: CSVARLAGVREQFF.